The T cell receptor (beta chain) under discussion was sequenced for a study of cytomegalovirus exposure and HLA in healthy donors (dated by TCRdb to about 2017). Broadly, across the study: In an earlier analysis of 450 to 750 of the donors, 276 Gb of sequence data and 117 million unique TCR beta sequences from approximately 180 million T cells were reported. An early release that covered some 640 HLA-typed donors contained around 300 gigabases of sequencing data and 80 million or so unique TCR sequences. Among the approximately 400 genotyped donors, about 83% belonged to the genetic ancestry cluster associated with self-reported Caucasian donors. The study was designed to test whether signatures of past pathogen exposure could be identified by cataloging public T cell receptors. The study profiled the T cell repertoires of 666 subjects by immunosequencing and related them to cytomegalovirus serostatus. Along with the roughly 670-subject first cohort, a separate validation cohort of 120 different subjects was used. To predict cytomegalovirus infection status, the study brought together high-throughput TCR immunosequencing, statistical association of individual TCRs with disease status, and machine learning. A later analysis re-analyzed previously published TCR beta repertoires from roughly 690 donors and added high-resolution HLA genotyping to study TCR occurrence patterns. The later analysis used no new phenotypic data to find candidate immune exposures, relying instead on TCR beta sequences and their occurrence across donors. An earlier analysis of 587 of the donors used high-throughput TCR beta sequencing to judge whether each TCR beta V gene segment behaved as functional or pseudogenic. Donor age, sex, ethnicity and CMV serostatus were collected together with the repertoire data. Genome-wide SNP genotypes for about 60% of the roughly 670 donors were used in a later genetic analysis, which treated that subset as a discovery cohort. Every repertoire in the discovery cohort had been generated on one and the same sequencing platform. Both class I and class II loci were covered by HLA typing, at four-digit resolution. Typing coverage differed by locus: A, B, C, DRB1 and DQB1 were typed in about 620-630 donors, DQA1 in approximately 520, DPA1 in 600 to 610, and DPB1 in 472. A handful of DR-DQ haplotypes were handled as single units for association and clustering because linkage in the cohort was strong. Across some 400 genotyped donors of the cohort, an average of 235,054 unique TCR beta nucleotide sequences per donor were sequenced, and 15% to 20% of those sequences were non-productive.

Trimming takes 6 bases off V and 12 bases off J; junction bases not matched to a gene: 16. The germline V gene encodes CDR1 MNHEY and CDR2 SMNVEV (reference sequence). Spanning cysteine to phenylalanine, the CDR3 consists of 15 amino acids. Here the CDR3 DNA is all that survives: 45 bases in frame from base 1. General findings and caveats noted by the study authors: HLA typing was unavailable for some donors at each locus, so association tests used only the typed subset. Presence/absence analyses assumed roughly uniform sequencing depth across donors, an assumption that may not hold. A cluster of highly shared sequence variants was judged likely to be a technical artifact of the sequencing pipeline. In an earlier analysis of 587 of the donors, most TCR beta V segments were observed in productive rearrangements about 90% or about 30% of the time, broadly matching IMGT annotations. Across donors, most TCR sequences were observed very rarely, whereas some public TCRs were present in many individuals. Strong co-occurrence of HLA alleles, especially DR and DQ, made assigning TCR associations to individual alleles difficult. A later analysis found that TCR association rates varied across HLA loci, with DRB1 alleles showing the most associated TCRs and HLA-C alleles the fewest. In a later genetic analysis, fewer N-insertions in productive TCRs were reported among donors in an Asian-associated ancestry cluster than the roughly 700-donor mean. Several of the top co-occurrence clusters appeared to be linked to parvovirus B19, influenza, CMV and Epstein-Barr virus, according to a later analysis. Only TCR beta chains were sequenced in this cohort, and the absence of alpha or paired-chain data limited detectable features. Specific HLA alleles were associated with over 15,000 TCR beta sequences at a false discovery rate of 0.05 in a later analysis. In a later analysis, HLA-associated TCR beta chains were found to be more clonally expanded and to have lower generation probabilities than equally common non-associated chains. The authors suggested that the approach could potentially be generalized to other disease states and immunological phenotypes. The 87-base-pair reads could not distinguish some IMGT-functional V segments, including TRBV6-2 and TRBV6-3, so those segments were excluded. The study gave a list of under 200 TCR beta chains associated with cytomegalovirus. A further reported finding was that TCR beta sequences accurately predicted the HLA-A and HLA-B alleles for most subjects in the first cohort. Linkage disequilibrium might explain the correlated functional status among segregating V segments, but an unknown experimental factor could not be excluded. In a later genetic analysis, a missense DCLRE1C variant was associated with V-gene and J-gene trimming of TCR beta chains, and the association was replicated in an independent cohort. In a later analysis, most CMV-associated TCR beta chains were found to appear HLA-restricted, with HLA associations seemingly driven largely by CMV exposure. A few of the identified cytomegalovirus-associated TCR beta chains were confirmed in vitro to be specific for cytomegalovirus antigens. For the cohort, immune exposure information was limited to CMV serostatus. The classifier was reported to diagnose cytomegalovirus status with high specificity and sensitivity in both the original and validation cohorts. The earlier analysis of a few hundred of the donors excluded some 15 rarely observed V segments, including chromosome 9 orphons, because counts were too low.

The cohort consisted of 600 or so healthy bone marrow donors. At the time of sampling, all cohort members were nominally healthy, though unrecorded immune exposures were likely present. The donor tested CMV seropositive and was one of the 289 seropositive cohort members. Each donor provided a peripheral blood sample, and peripheral blood mononuclear cells were used for TCR beta sequencing. Genomic DNA extraction from the blood cell samples was performed with the Qiagen DNeasy Blood Extraction Kit. The library was obtained by the immunoSEQ multiplex PCR assay. For the multiplex PCR, a mixture combining 60 forward primers for TCR Vbeta segments and 13 reverse primers for TCR Jbeta segments was used. The CDR3 region of rearranged TCR beta genes was amplified from genomic DNA by a multiplex PCR assay. On the Illumina HiSeq System, the amplified TCR beta libraries were sequenced as 87-base-pair reads. Under the source paper's analysis protocol: Across the 670 or so repertoires, a later analysis counted tens of millions of unique TCR beta chains, about 10 million of which were shared by at least two donors. Raw reads were error-corrected and collapsed into unique sequences by a nearest-neighbor algorithm in which closely related sequences were merged to remove PCR and sequencing errors. To assign V, D and J gene segments, CDR3 sequences were aligned to IMGT reference sequences. For a sequence to be retained, a match of at least six nucleotides was required to both a V gene segment and a J gene segment. A rearrangement counted as productive if the CDR3 had no stop codons and remained in frame with V and J, and every other rearrangement counted as non-productive. Following IMGT convention, CDR3 was defined as the stretch from the second conserved V-encoded cysteine up to the conserved J-encoded phenylalanine. Sequences without an unambiguous match to a single V gene segment were excluded from the earlier analysis of 450 to 750 of the donors. An earlier analysis of a few hundred of the donors classified V segments as functional when productive rearrangements were above 56.7% and as segregating when the standard deviation between donors was above 5%. A statistical classification framework was built to diagnose cytomegalovirus status from the catalog of TCR beta chain sequences. A later analysis assigned V and J genes by comparing TCR nucleotide sequences with IMGT/GENE-DB human TR gene sequences. The TCRdist pipeline was used in a later analysis to assign CDR3 sequences and most-parsimonious VDJ recombination scenarios. In a later analysis, each TCR beta chain was defined by its CDR3 amino acid sequence together with its V-gene family, and reads without a unique V-gene family were excluded. To address suspected cross-contamination and a sequencing artifact, a later analysis removed approximately 590 highly shared, low-generation-probability nucleotide sequences. A later analysis calculated a clonal expansion index for each public chain from normalized within-repertoire ranks of inferred template counts. Generation probabilities in a later analysis came from a VDJ recombination model fitted to out-of-frame rearrangements, and those results were checked against IGoR. A later analysis scored TCR-TCR, TCR-HLA and TCR-CMV co-occurrence with hypergeometric tests, applying a repertoire-size bias correction to TCR pairs. In a later analysis, false discovery rates were estimated by permuting HLA or CMV assignments 20 times. In a later analysis, co-occurring TCRs were grouped using DBSCAN, and TCRdist sequence similarity was added for clustering within HLA-allele-positive subsets. Repertoires with fewer than 30,000 or more than 120,000 public chains, plus five repertoires with anomalous nucleotide sharing, were excluded from co-occurrence clustering. TCRdb obtained this table from immuneACCESS and retained in-frame rearrangements with V and J assigned. These tables miss some clones; where compared with another copy, unresolved V genes account for less than half of the shortfall, and the remainder is unexplained. The V and J calls and clone size come from that table; D and trimming were worked out from the DNA. This sample comprises about 180,000 clones, roughly 82% of them detected only once. The ten largest clones represent approximately 1.2% of the sample.

As concerns this clone: The target of this receptor is not known. No clone much larger than this one lies a single base away; base qualities are absent.

The clonotype was recovered from a girl aged 2 to 10 in good health and CMV-seropositive. The source material was PBMCs. In this chain, TRBV27 is recombined with TRBJ2-1; TRBD2 aligns with 8 central bases. This receptor has the CDR3 CASRKTGTSKIAQFF. In nucleotide form, the sequence is TGTGCCAGCAGAAAGACCGGGACTAGTAAGATTGCGCAGTTCTTC.